This is a list of T cell receptor beta chains from one sample in a study of monozygotic twins with inflammatory bowel disease. TCRdb re-called the 5' RACE reads; every CDR3 protein appears as one record, without DNA. The sample holds 190,000 or so distinct CDR3 sequences. The specimen sequenced was blood. The receptors here all came from a human donor with ulcerative colitis or Crohn's disease, or a healthy co-twin of an affected twin (not recorded which). CDR3s include the opening cysteine and the closing phenylalanine or tryptophan.

j_gene	v_gene	CDR3aa
TRBJ1-2	TRBV12-3/TRBV12-4	CASSLRTGGYGYTF
TRBJ1-6	TRBV7-9	CASSLVDPIFSPLHF
TRBJ2-2	TRBV10-3	CAISDSVGATGELFF
TRBJ2-3	TRBV12-3/TRBV12-4	CASSPGQVADTQYF
TRBJ1-3	TRBV14	CASRPPTGTGNTIYF
TRBJ2-1	TRBV12-3/TRBV12-4	CASSKLAGGRDEQFF
TRBJ1-3	TRBV7-2	CASSRQLDRGHGNTIYF
TRBJ1-3	TRBV5-1	CASSLEGIHSGNTIYF
TRBJ2-3	TRBV5-1	CASSLRQNIPTDTQYF
TRBJ1-1	TRBV5-1	CASSGNRGLTEAFF
TRBJ2-2	TRBV20-1	CSARGQTNTGELFF
TRBJ1-2	TRBV12-3/TRBV12-4	CASSFVPTGYGYTF
TRBJ2-1	TRBV3-1	CASSQGYLTPYNEQFF
TRBJ1-2	TRBV3-1	CASSPRTGQGENYGYTF
TRBJ2-6	TRBV29-1	CSVEGTGATGANVLTF
TRBJ1-2	TRBV12-3/TRBV12-4	CASGKIAGYGYTF
TRBJ2-7	TRBV6-1	CASSPGGSPSYEQYF
TRBJ2-5	TRBV12-3/TRBV12-4	CASSADLLGTQYF
TRBJ2-1	TRBV2	CASIRTGNEQFF
TRBJ2-1	TRBV2	CASIRQGARNEQFF
TRBJ1-1	TRBV5-1	CASSRGPLRAFF
TRBJ2-7	TRBV20-1	CSAIPGQGYDEQYF
TRBJ2-1	TRBV4-1	CASSQRGQGSANEQFF
TRBJ1-1	TRBV4-1	CASSQMGGREAFF
TRBJ2-7	TRBV20-1	CSASGFPSYEQYF
TRBJ1-1	TRBV19	CASRPDFPANTEAFF
TRBJ1-2	TRBV29-1	CSVGGLNYGYTF
TRBJ2-2	TRBV5-1	CASSFLSGNTGELFF